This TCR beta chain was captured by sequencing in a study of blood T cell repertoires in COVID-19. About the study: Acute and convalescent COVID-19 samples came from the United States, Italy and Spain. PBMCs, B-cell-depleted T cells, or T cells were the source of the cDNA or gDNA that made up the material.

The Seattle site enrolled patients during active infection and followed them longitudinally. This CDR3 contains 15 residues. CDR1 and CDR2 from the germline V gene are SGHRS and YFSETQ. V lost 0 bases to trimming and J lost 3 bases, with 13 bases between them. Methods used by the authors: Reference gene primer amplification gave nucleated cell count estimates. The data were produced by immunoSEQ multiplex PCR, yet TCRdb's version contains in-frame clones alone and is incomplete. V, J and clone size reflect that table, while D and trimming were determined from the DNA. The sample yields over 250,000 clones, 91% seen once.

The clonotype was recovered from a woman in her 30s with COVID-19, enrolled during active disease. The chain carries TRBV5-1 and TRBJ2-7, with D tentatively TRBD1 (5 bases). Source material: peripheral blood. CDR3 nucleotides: TGCGCCAGCAGCTTGGAGTCCGGGCAGGGCTACGAGCAGTACTTC. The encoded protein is CASSLESGQGYEQYF.